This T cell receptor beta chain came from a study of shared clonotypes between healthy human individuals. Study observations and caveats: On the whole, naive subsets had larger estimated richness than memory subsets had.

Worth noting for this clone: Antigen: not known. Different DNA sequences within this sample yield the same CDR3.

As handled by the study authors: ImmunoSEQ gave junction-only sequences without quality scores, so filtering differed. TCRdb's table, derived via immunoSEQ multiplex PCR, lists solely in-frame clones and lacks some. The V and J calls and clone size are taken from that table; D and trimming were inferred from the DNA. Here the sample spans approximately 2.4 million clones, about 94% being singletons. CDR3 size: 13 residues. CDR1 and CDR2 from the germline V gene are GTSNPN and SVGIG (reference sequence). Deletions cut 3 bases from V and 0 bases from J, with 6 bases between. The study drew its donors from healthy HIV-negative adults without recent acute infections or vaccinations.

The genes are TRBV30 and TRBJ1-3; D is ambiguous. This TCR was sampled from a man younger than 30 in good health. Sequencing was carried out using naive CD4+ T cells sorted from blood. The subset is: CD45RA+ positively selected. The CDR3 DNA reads TGTGCCTGGAGCGGTGACTCTGGAAACACCATATATTTT. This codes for CAWSGDSGNTIYF.